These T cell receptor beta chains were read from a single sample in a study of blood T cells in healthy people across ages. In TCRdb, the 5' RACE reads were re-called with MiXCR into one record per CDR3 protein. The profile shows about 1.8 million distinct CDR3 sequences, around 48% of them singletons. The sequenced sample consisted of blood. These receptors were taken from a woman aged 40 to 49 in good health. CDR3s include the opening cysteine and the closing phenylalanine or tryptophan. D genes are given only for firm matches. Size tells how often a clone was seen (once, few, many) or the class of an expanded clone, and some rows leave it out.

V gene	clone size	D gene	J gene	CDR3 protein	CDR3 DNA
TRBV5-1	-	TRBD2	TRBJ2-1	CASSPGLAGLYNEQFF	TGCGCCAGCAGCCCCGGACTAGCGGGGCTCTACAATGAGCAGTTCTTC
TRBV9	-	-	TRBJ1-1	CASSPSRTFSEAFF	TGTGCCAGCAGCCCCTCCCGGACATTTTCAGAAGCTTTCTTT
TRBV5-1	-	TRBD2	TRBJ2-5	CASSLAASGKTNEQYF	TGCGCCAGCAGCTTGGCGGCTAGCGGAAAGACCAATGAGCAGTACTTC
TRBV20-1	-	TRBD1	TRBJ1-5	CSASKGAGGINQPQHF	TGCAGTGCTAGTAAGGGGGCTGGAGGTATCAATCAGCCCCAGCATTTT
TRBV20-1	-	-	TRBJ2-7	CSFRRGAYEQYF	TGCAGTTTTAGAAGAGGGGCTTACGAGCAGTACTTC
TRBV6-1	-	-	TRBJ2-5	CASSLTTAGEETQYF	TGTGCCAGCAGCTTGACGACAGCCGGGGAGGAGACCCAGTACTTC
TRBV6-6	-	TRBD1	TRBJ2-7	CASSKQGSSYEQYF	TGTGCCAGCAGCAAACAGGGGAGCTCCTACGAGCAGTACTTC
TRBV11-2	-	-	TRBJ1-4	CASSLGGVGGEKLFF	TGTGCCAGCAGCTTAGGCGGGGTCGGAGGAGAAAAACTGTTTTTT
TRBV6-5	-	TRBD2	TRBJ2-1	CASSYSRASGGYNEQFF	TGTGCCAGCAGTTACTCGAGGGCTAGCGGGGGGTACAATGAGCAGTTCTTC
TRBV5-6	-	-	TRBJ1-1	CASSLNREAEAFF	TGTGCCAGCAGCTTGAACAGGGAGGCTGAAGCTTTCTTT
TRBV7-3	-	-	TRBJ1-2	CASSMDGHGYTF	TGTGCCAGCAGCATGGACGGGCATGGCTACACCTTC
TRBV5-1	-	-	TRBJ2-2	CASGLRPGELFF	TGCGCCAGCGGGCTCCGTCCCGGGGAGCTGTTTTTT
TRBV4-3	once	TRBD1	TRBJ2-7	CASSQNRGIDEQYF	TGCGCCAGCAGCCAGAACAGGGGTATTGATGAGCAGTACTTC
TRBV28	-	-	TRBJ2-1	CASRGPLSYNEQFF	TGTGCCAGCAGGGGCCCCCTCTCCTACAATGAGCAGTTCTTC
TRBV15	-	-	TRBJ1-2	CATSNQGDLRGYTF	TGTGCCACCAGCAATCAGGGTGACTTACGGGGCTACACCTTC
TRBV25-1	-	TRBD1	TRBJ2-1	CASSLAGTGGKEQFF	TGTGCCAGCTCTCTCGCCGGGACAGGGGGGAAAGAGCAGTTCTTC
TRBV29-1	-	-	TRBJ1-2	CSVDSREANYGYTF	TGCAGCGTTGATTCCCGGGAAGCTAACTATGGCTACACCTTC
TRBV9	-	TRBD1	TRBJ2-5	CASSLRTGPRETQYF	TGTGCCAGCAGCCTCAGGACAGGCCCTAGGGAGACCCAGTACTTC
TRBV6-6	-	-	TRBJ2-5	CASSYAEGSETQYF	TGTGCCAGCAGTTACGCGGAGGGCTCAGAGACCCAGTACTTC
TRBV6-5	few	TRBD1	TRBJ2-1	CASSYPQPDRGRVNEQFF	TGTGCCAGCAGTTACCCCCAACCAGACAGGGGAAGGGTGAATGAGCAGTTCTTC
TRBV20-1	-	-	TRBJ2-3	CSARDQGPPPDTQYF	TGCAGTGCTAGAGATCAGGGGCCCCCACCAGATACGCAGTATTTT
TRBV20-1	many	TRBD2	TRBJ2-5	CSAGLVGETQYF	TGCAGCGCTGGACTAGTGGGTGAGACCCAGTACTTC
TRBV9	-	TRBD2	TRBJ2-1	CASSELAGGPVSNEQFF	TGTGCCAGCAGCGAACTAGCGGGGGGGCCTGTGTCCAATGAGCAGTTCTTC
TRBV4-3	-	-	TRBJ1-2	CASSQELQVLAGYTF	TGCGCCAGCAGCCAAGAACTACAGGTCCTTGCAGGCTACACCTTC
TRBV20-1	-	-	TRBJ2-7	CSPSSRASYEQYF	TGCAGCCCCAGCTCTCGGGCCTCCTACGAGCAGTACTTC
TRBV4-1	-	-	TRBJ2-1	CASSLWGRGDNEQFF	TGCGCCAGCAGTCTGTGGGGGAGAGGAGACAATGAGCAGTTCTTC
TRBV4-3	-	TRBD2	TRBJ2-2	CASSHVLAGANTGELFF	TGCGCCAGCAGCCACGTTCTAGCGGGGGCCAACACCGGGGAGCTGTTTTTT
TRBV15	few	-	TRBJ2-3	CATSSAPRVSDTQYF	TGTGCCACCAGCAGTGCCCCCAGGGTATCAGATACGCAGTATTTT
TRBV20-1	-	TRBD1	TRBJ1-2	CSARDLGQAYGYTF	TGCAGTGCTAGAGACTTGGGACAGGCATATGGCTACACCTTC
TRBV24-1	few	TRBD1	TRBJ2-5	CATSEQGGETQYF	TGTGCCACCAGTGAACAGGGGGGAGAGACCCAGTACTTC
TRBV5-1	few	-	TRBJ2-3	CASSLKGAEDTQYF	TGCGCCAGCAGCTTGAAAGGGGCGGAAGATACGCAGTATTTT
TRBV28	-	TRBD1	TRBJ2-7	CATNGQAALATYEQYF	TGTGCCACAAACGGACAGGCCGCATTAGCCACCTACGAGCAGTACTTC
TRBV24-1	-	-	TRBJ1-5	CATSGGASNQPQHF	TGTGCCACCAGTGGGGGGGCATCGAATCAGCCCCAGCATTTT
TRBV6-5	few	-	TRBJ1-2	CASSPSGSDGYTF	TGTGCCAGCAGCCCTTCAGGGAGTGATGGCTACACCTTC
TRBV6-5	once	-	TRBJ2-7	CASRKGTLTQYF	TGTGCCAGCAGGAAGGGCACCCTAACCCAGTACTTC
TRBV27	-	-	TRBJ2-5	CASSLSAGPGTQYF	TGTGCCAGCAGTTTATCGGCAGGTCCGGGGACCCAGTACTTC
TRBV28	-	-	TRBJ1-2	CASSLTPHYTF	TGTGCCAGCAGTTTAACCCCTCACTACACCTTC
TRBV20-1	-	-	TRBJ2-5	CSASNRLVETQYF	TGCAGTGCTAGTAACAGGCTTGTTGAGACCCAGTACTTC
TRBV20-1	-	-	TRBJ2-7	CSASPFQGYYEQYF	TGCAGTGCTAGCCCCTTTCAGGGATACTACGAGCAGTACTTC
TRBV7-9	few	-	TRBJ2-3	CASSSSRGKADTQYF	TGTGCCAGCAGCTCCTCTCGGGGGAAGGCAGATACGCAGTATTTT